The present T cell receptor beta chain was sequenced within a study of human thymus T cells. The table came from immunoSEQ multiplex PCR; TCRdb's copy has only in-frame clones and leaves some out. The data hold roughly 60,000 clones, with around 94% observed a single time. This CDR3 spans 15 amino acids. The germline CDR1 and CDR2 sequences are SQVTM and ANQGSEA. V shed 8 bases and J 7 bases; nucleotides not matched to a gene: 13. Study conclusions and caveats: Repertoires sampled from thymus and blood appeared biased in V and J gene usage.

With regard to this clone: Its antigen is unidentified.

This clonotype originated in a boy less than two years old with a congenital heart defect but otherwise immunologically healthy. Input material: blood. The chain combines TRBV29-1 with TRBJ2-1, with 11 nucleotides matching TRBD2. The CDR3 loop reads CSSGYSGRARNEQFF. CDR3 DNA: TGCAGCTCAGGGTATAGCGGGAGGGCGAGAAATGAGCAGTTCTTC.